Described below is a single T cell receptor (beta chain) sequence and its context. Its antigen is unknown. Produced via immunoSEQ multiplex PCR; TCRdb's table is partial and in-frame only. The data contain fewer than 250,000 clones, roughly 86% of them singletons. The source of the sample is a study of cytomegalovirus exposure and HLA in healthy donors. Study-level points and caveats: The study labeled approximately 150 TCR beta chains cytomegalovirus-associated.

The sequence came from a young woman in good health and CMV-seronegative. Sequencing was done on a sample of PBMCs.

The CDR3 DNA follows: TGCGCCAGCAGCCAAGATCCGGACAGGGACTATGGCTACACCTTC. Protein product: CASSQDPDRDYGYTF. The chain combines TRBV4-1 with TRBJ1-2; 8 bases are shared with TRBD1. V lost 0 bases to trimming and J lost 3 bases; unmatched junction nucleotides: 3. Germline CDR1 and CDR2: MGHRA and YSYEKL. CDR3 size: 15 residues.